These 29 T cell receptor beta chains share one sample of origin, sequenced in a study of shared clonotypes between healthy human individuals. Only in-frame clones appear in the TCRdb table, and some are missing; sequencing was by immunoSEQ multiplex PCR. The sample consists of approximately 2.5 million clones, 90% to 95% of them appearing once. Sequenced input: naive CD4+ T cells sorted from blood. Subset meaning: CD45RA+ positively selected. The receptors were sampled from a man aged 18 to 30 in good health.

The rearrangement uses TRBV4-1 and TRBJ2-2; perhaps D is TRBD1 or TRBD2 (6 bases each). Trimming removed 4 bases at V and 10 bases at J, with 22 bases between. Germline-derived CDR1 and CDR2 are MGHRA and YSYEKL. There are 16 residues in the CDR3. CDR3 amino acids: CASSLLGGGPPVELFF. DNA of the CDR3: TGCGCCAGCAGCCTGCTAGGAGGGGGGCCGCCCGTGGAGCTGTTTTTT.

This chain joins TRBV19 and TRBJ2-5; D is unresolved. The CDR3 spans 9 residues. CDR1 is LNHDA, CDR2 SQIVND, per germline (reference sequence). Trimming shortened V by 9 bases and J by 7 bases, and 6 bases separated the two germline ends. DNA for the CDR3: TGTGCCAGCCTTTTGACCCAGTACTTC. Amino acid sequence: CASLLTQYF.

J is TRBJ2-7 and V is TRBV7-6, with 9 nucleotides matching TRBD1. The CDR3 sequence is 14 residues long. The trim removed 5 bases at V and 3 bases at J, leaving 5 bases unmatched. The V gene's germline CDR1 is SGHVS and CDR2 FNYEAQ. The CDR3 DNA reads TGTGCCAGCAGCGTGACGGGACAGGGCTACGAGCAGTACTTC. It specifies CASSVTGQGYEQYF.

V and J are TRBV10-3 and TRBJ2-7; D is uncertain. Trimming took off 6 bases at V and 6 bases at J, with 15 bases between the two ends. The germline gives CDR1 ENHRY, CDR2 SYGVKD. The CDR3 is 13 amino acids. The CDR3 spells CAIRTGPSAEQYF. The DNA for the CDR3 is TGTGCCATCAGAACCGGGCCTTCCGCCGAGCAGTACTTC.

V and J are TRBV6-1 and TRBJ2-7; no reliable D call. The CDR3 sequence is 13 residues long. The germline CDR1 and CDR2 sequences are MNHNS and SASEGT. Trimming shortened V by 10 bases and J by 1 base, and 14 bases separated the two germline ends. Here the CDR3 reads CATPGDGSYEQYF. As DNA, the CDR3 is TGTGCCACCCCTGGAGACGGTTCCTACGAGCAGTACTTC.

The V call is TRBV27, the J call TRBJ1-2; 7 nucleotides match TRBD1. J lost 4 bases, V lost 4 bases, and 9 bases had no gene match. This CDR3 is 15 amino acids long. Germline V gene lookup returns CDR1 MNHEY and CDR2 SMNVEV (reference sequence). CDR3 amino acids: CASSYRPQGPYGYTF. DNA for the CDR3: TGTGCCAGCAGTTATCGCCCACAGGGGCCCTATGGCTACACCTTC.

This clone was seen just once. The genes are TRBV27 and TRBJ2-3; 10 bases fit TRBD2. The CDR3 extends over 14 amino acids. CDR1 is MNHEY, CDR2 SMNVEV, per germline (reference sequence). V shed 5 bases, J shed 4 bases, and the junction held 3 bases outside the gene matches. The CDR3 coding sequence is TGTGCCAGCAGTGGGACTAGCGTAGCAGATACGCAGTATTTT. It translates to CASSGTSVADTQYF.

The chain recombines TRBV16 with TRBJ2-5, with 7 bases matching TRBD1. The DNA matches TRBJ2-7 better at its end, which makes the J call doubtful. CDR3 length: 12 residues. The germline gives CDR1 KGHSY, CDR2 FQNENV. CDR3 loop: CASSRNRGEQYF. In DNA, the CDR3 is TGTGCCAGCAGCCGCAACAGGGGCGAGCAGTACTTC.

The chain carries TRBV5-4 and TRBJ1-1; D not resolved. The CDR3 sequence is 14 residues long. Trimming stripped 4 bases from V and 1 base from J, with 11 bases between. Germline loops: CDR1 SGHNT, CDR2 YYREEE (reference sequence). CDR3 DNA: TGTGCCAGCAGCATTGACCCGACGAACACTGAAGCTTTCTTT. It codes for CASSIDPTNTEAFF.

The chain combines TRBV5-6 with TRBJ1-1; 9 bases fit TRBD1. The V and J ends lost 4 bases and 0 bases, in that order; junction bases with no gene match: 4. CDR1 and CDR2 from the germline V gene are SGHDT and YYEEEE. The CDR3 has 15 residues. CDR3 protein: CASSAGQGLNTEAFF. The CDR3 coding sequence is TGTGCCAGCAGCGCTGGACAGGGGTTGAACACTGAAGCTTTCTTT.

The rearrangement uses TRBV2 and TRBJ2-7; TRBD2 matches 8 bases. Germline CDR1 reads SNHLY; CDR2 reads FYNNEI. The CDR3 has 14 residues. Unmatched junction bases numbered 5, after V lost 4 bases and J lost 3 bases. The CDR3: CASSVGGRFYEQYF. In DNA form, the CDR3 reads TGTGCCAGCAGTGTCGGCGGGAGGTTCTACGAGCAGTACTTC.

Regarding this clone: Other DNA sequences in the same sample also yield this CDR3. This chain uses TRBV7-9 with TRBJ2-7, with a weak D call TRBD1 (5 bases). Trimming removed 5 bases from V and 2 bases from J, with 13 bases in between. Germline V gene sequence: CDR1 SEHNR, CDR2 FQNEAQ (reference sequence). This CDR3 comprises 14 residues. As DNA, the CDR3 is TGTGCCAGCAGCCCGTTAAGGGGTACCTACGAGCAGTACTTC. Amino acids: CASSPLRGTYEQYF.

This chain joins TRBV6-6 and TRBJ2-2, with D perhaps being TRBD1 or TRBD2 (5 bases each). CDR3 length: 15 amino acids. Germline V CDR1 and CDR2: MNHNY, SVGAGI (reference sequence). V shed 4 bases and J shed 5 bases, with 14 bases lying between them. In nucleotides, the CDR3 is TGTGCCAGCAGTTCCCCGCAGGGAGAGACCGGGGAGCTGTTTTTT. Amino acids: CASSSPQGETGELFF.

The chain has TRBV5-1 and TRBJ1-2; D remains unclear. V gave up 1 base and J gave up 4 bases, with 11 bases separating them. Looked up from germline, CDR1 is SGHRS and CDR2 is YFSETQ. This CDR3 comprises 14 residues. This CDR3 reads CASSLLQASYGYTF. In nucleotides, the CDR3 is TGCGCCAGCAGCTTGCTGCAGGCCTCCTATGGCTACACCTTC. The full variable domain, rest sourced from reference TRBV5-1 and TRBJ1-2, is KAGVTQTPRYLIKTRGQQVTLSCSPISGHRSVSWYQQTPGQGLQFLFEYFSETQRNKGNFPGRFSGRQFSNSRSEMNVSTLELGDSALYLCASSLLQASYGYTFGSGTRLTVV.

The chain links TRBV5-4 to TRBJ1-2, with a weak D call TRBD1 (5 bases). Trimming left V 0 bases short and J 1 base short, with 10 bases between. Germline CDR1 and CDR2: SGHNT and YYREEE (reference sequence). The CDR3 is 15 residues long. CDR3 residues: CASSLAEGLNYGYTF. The CDR3 DNA follows: TGTGCCAGCAGCTTGGCCGAGGGGCTTAACTATGGCTACACCTTC.

The chain is built from TRBV5-1 and TRBJ2-3; 8 nucleotides agree with TRBD2. The CDR3 is made up of 17 amino acids. With 1 base clipped from V and 0 bases from J, the junction kept 7 bases outside the gene matches. The germline V gene encodes CDR1 SGHRS and CDR2 YFSETQ. The CDR3 loop is CASSLLSGVASTDTQYF. CDR3 bases: TGCGCCAGCAGCTTGCTTAGCGGGGTGGCTAGCACAGATACGCAGTATTTT.

The chain recombines TRBV4-3 with TRBJ2-3; maybe TRBD2 (6 bases). Germline V gives CDR1 LGHNA, CDR2 YSLEER. The V gene lost 6 bases and the J gene lost 6 bases, with 19 bases spanning the gap. The length of the CDR3 is 15 residues. The CDR3 DNA follows: TGCGCCAGCAGTCCCGGGACTGCCGGACGGGATACGCAGTATTTT. Amino acids: CASSPGTAGRDTQYF.

The chain uses TRBV11-3 and TRBJ2-3; D unresolved. Germline V lookup: CDR1 SGHNT, CDR2 YENEEA. CDR3 length: 11 residues. The V gene lost 5 bases and the J gene lost 6 bases, with 6 bases spanning the gap. The DNA for the CDR3 is TGTGCCAGCAGCCGATTGGATACGCAGTATTTT. Residues: CASSRLDTQYF. Together with reference TRBV11-3 and TRBJ2-3, the CDR3 gives the full variable domain: EAGVVQSPRYKIIEKKQPVAFWCNPISGHNTLYWYLQNLGQGPELLIRYENEEAVDDSQLPKDRFSAERLKGVDSTLKIQPAELGDSAVYLCASSRLDTQYFGPGTRLTVL.

The rearrangement links TRBV18 to TRBJ1-1; no definite D call. Looked up from germline, CDR1 is KGHSH and CDR2 is LQKENI. The CDR3 runs 12 residues. Deletions cut 5 bases from V and 5 bases from J, with 9 bases between. This CDR3 is CASSALGTEAFF. DNA of the CDR3: TGTGCCAGCTCAGCGCTCGGGACTGAAGCTTTCTTT.

The chain has TRBV7-2 and TRBJ1-1, with D possibly being TRBD1 (6 bases). The ends were cut back, 2 bases at V and 6 bases at J, with 10 bases in the middle. The germline CDR1 and CDR2 sequences are SGHTA and FQGNSA. The CDR3 extends over 13 amino acids. DNA for the CDR3: TGTGCCAGCAGCTTACGGGGGGCGGCTGAAGCTTTCTTT. This encodes CASSLRGAAEAFF. The full variable domain, rest sourced from reference TRBV7-2 and TRBJ1-1, is GAGVSQSPSNKVTEKGKDVELRCDPISGHTALYWYRQSLGQGLEFLIYFQGNSAPDKSGLPSDRFSAERTGGSVSTLTIQRTQQEDSAVYLCASSLRGAAEAFFGQGTRLTVV.

The genes are TRBV11-3 and TRBJ2-1, with D unclear. Germline CDR1 is SGHNT and CDR2 is YENEEA. The germline V and J ends were trimmed by 3 bases and 5 bases, with 2 bases remaining between them. The CDR3 contains 11 residues. The CDR3 protein is CASSFDNEQFF. CDR3 in DNA: TGTGCCAGCAGCTTTGACAATGAGCAGTTCTTC.

V usage is TRBV18 and J usage is TRBJ2-7; D is possibly TRBD1 (6 bases). Germline CDR1 KGHSH, CDR2 LQKENI. The CDR3 loop spans 13 amino acids. V was clipped by 7 bases and J by 1 base, with 11 bases between them. The CDR3 region is CASCATGSYEQYF. The CDR3, as DNA: TGTGCCAGCTGCGCGACAGGTTCCTACGAGCAGTACTTC.

As regards this clone: Other DNA sequences in the sample encode the same CDR3. The J gene is TRBJ2-1, the V gene TRBV18, with 8 nucleotides matching TRBD1. The germline V gene has CDR1 KGHSH and CDR2 LQKENI. The CDR3 totals 12 residues. With 5 bases clipped from V and 7 bases from J, the junction kept 1 base outside the gene matches. CDR3 loop: CASSGQGNEQFF. As DNA, the CDR3 is TGTGCCAGCTCAGGACAGGGAAATGAGCAGTTCTTC.

The chain is built from TRBV19 and TRBJ1-6; D is unresolved. CDR3 size: 13 residues. V was clipped by 9 bases and J by 8 bases, with 14 bases between them. Germline V lookup: CDR1 LNHDA, CDR2 SQIVND (reference sequence). CDR3 sequence: CASSTSSDSPLHF. The CDR3 nucleotides read TGTGCCAGCTCCACTTCTTCCGATTCACCCCTCCACTTT.

The rearrangement joins TRBV29-1 to TRBJ2-5; D gene unclear. The germline CDR1 and CDR2 sequences are SQVTM and ANQGSEA. V was shortened by 5 bases and J by 5 bases, with 6 bases between the two germline ends. The CDR3 is 10 amino acids. The CDR3 reads CSVKMETQYF. DNA for the CDR3: TGCAGCGTTAAAATGGAGACCCAGTACTTC.

With regard to this clone: Other nucleotide sequences from this sample produce the same CDR3. The chain recombines TRBV5-1 with TRBJ2-2; D not certain. V was trimmed by 0 bases and J by 1 base, leaving 7 bases between them. Germline V lookup: CDR1 SGHRS, CDR2 YFSETQ. This CDR3 is 15 amino acids long. This CDR3 reads CASSLEPGNTGELFF. The CDR3 DNA is TGCGCCAGCAGCTTGGAACCAGGGAACACCGGGGAGCTGTTTTTT.

J is TRBJ2-7 and V is TRBV5-4, with 10 nucleotides matching TRBD1. Germline V gene data show CDR1 as SGHNT and CDR2 as YYREEE (reference sequence). The ends lost 3 bases at V and 5 bases at J; junction bases unmatched: 8. The CDR3 contains 15 residues. DNA for the CDR3: TGTGCCAGCAGCTCGACGGGACAGGGGTGGGACGAGCAGTACTTC. Amino acids: CASSSTGQGWDEQYF.

About this clone: A junction boundary mismatches the germline segment, possibly from a read error. Other DNA variants within this sample encode the same CDR3. This chain joins TRBV25-1 and TRBJ1-1; D remains ambiguous. CDR3 length: 16 amino acids. Germline-derived CDR1 and CDR2 are MGHDK and SYGVNS. As DNA, the CDR3 is TGTGCCAGTAGTGAATCAAAGTCAGCCCAGAACACTGAAGCTTTCTTT. Protein sequence: CASSESKSAQNTEAFF. The full variable domain, in which reference TRBV25-1 and TRBJ1-1 provide the parts outside the CDR3, is EADIYQTPRYLVIGTGKKITLECSQTMGHDKMYWYQQDPGMELHLIHYSYGVNSTEKGDLSSESTVSRIRTEHFPLTLESARPSHTSQYLCASSESKSAQNTEAFFGQGTRLTVV.

The CDR3 sequence is CASSPDRTCRVAKNIQYF. The CDR3 DNA sequence: TGTGCCAGCAGCCCTGACCGGACGTGCAGGGTAGCCAAAAACATTCAGTACTTC. The chain couples TRBV5-7 to TRBJ2-4; D may be TRBD1 (5 bases). TRBV5-7 is an ORF for which the function is uncertain. Trimming shortened V by 4 bases and J by 0 bases, and 20 bases separated the two germline ends. CDR3 length: 18 residues.